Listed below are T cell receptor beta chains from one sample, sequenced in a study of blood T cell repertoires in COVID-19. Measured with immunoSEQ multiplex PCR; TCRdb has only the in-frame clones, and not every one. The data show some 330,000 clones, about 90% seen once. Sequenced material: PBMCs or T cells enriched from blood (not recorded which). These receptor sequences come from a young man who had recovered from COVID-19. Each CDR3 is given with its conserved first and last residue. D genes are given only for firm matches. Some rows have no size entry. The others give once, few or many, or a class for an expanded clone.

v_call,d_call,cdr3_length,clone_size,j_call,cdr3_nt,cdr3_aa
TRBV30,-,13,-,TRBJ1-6,TGTGCCTGGTCTTGGGGGGGGCGGTCACCCCTCCACTTT,CAWSWGGRSPLHF
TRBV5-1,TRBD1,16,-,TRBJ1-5,TGCGCCAGCAGCTTGGGGGAAGTAGGGGGCGGTCAGCCCCAGCATTTT,CASSLGEVGGGQPQHF
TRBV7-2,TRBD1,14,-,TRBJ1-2,TGTGCCAGCAGTTCGGGACAGAGAAGCTATGGCTACACCTTC,CASSSGQRSYGYTF
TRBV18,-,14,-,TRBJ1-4,TGTGCCAGCTCACCGCAGGGCGGCGGTGAAAAACTGTTTTTT,CASSPQGGGEKLFF
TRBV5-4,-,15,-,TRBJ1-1,TGTGCCAGCAGCAATATCCAAACAACGAACACTGAAGCTTTCTTT,CASSNIQTTNTEAFF
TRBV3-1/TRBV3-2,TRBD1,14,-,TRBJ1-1,TGTGCCAGCAGCCTACAGGGGGGAAACACTGAAGCTTTCTTT,CASSLQGGNTEAFF
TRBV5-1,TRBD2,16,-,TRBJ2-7,TGCGCCAGCAGCTTGACAACTAGCGGGGGGTCCTACGAGCAGTACTTC,CASSLTTSGGSYEQYF
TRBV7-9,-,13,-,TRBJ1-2,TGTGCCAGCAGCCCCGACGGAGAATATGGCTACACCTTC,CASSPDGEYGYTF
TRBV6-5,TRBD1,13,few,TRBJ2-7,TGTGCCATCGAGACGACAGGGCACTACGAGCAGTACTTC,CAIETTGHYEQYF
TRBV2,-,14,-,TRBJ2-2,TGTGCCAGCAGGAGTGGACAGAACCCCGGGGAGCTGTTTTTT,CASRSGQNPGELFF
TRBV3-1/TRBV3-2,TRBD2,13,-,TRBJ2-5,TGTGCCAGCAGCCGCGGGGGATCTGAGACCCAGTACTTC,CASSRGGSETQYF
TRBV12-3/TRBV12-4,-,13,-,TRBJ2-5,TGTGCCAGCAGTTCCCCAGGGGTTGAGACCCAGTACTTC,CASSSPGVETQYF
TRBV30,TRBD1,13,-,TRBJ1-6,TGTGCCTGGACGACAGGGTATAATTCACCCCTCCACTTT,CAWTTGYNSPLHF
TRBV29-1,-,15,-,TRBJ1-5,TGCAGCGTTGGAACAGGTCTGGATACCAATCAGCCCCAGCATTTT,CSVGTGLDTNQPQHF
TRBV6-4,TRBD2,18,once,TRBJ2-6,TGTGCCAGCAGCGAGGCGGGGGGAGGACCTTCTGGGGCCAACGTCCTGACTTTC,CASSEAGGGPSGANVLTF
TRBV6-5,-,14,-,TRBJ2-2,TGTGCCAGCAGTTACTCGTACGCGGCCGGGGAGCTGTTTTTT,CASSYSYAAGELFF
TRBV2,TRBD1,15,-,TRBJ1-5,TGTGCCAGCAGTAGGACAGGGGCTAGCAATCAGCCCCAGCATTTT,CASSRTGASNQPQHF
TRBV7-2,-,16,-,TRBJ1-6,TGTGCCAGCAGCTTACCTTCTGGGGGCGCGAATTCACCCCTCCACTTT,CASSLPSGGANSPLHF
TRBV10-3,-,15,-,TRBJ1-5,TGTGCCATAAAAGGCAGCGACGCGCCGAATCAGCCCCAGCATTTT,CAIKGSDAPNQPQHF
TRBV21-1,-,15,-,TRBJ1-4,TGTGCCAGCAGCAAGGACAGGGTCCTTAATGAAAAACTGTTTTTT,CASSKDRVLNEKLFF
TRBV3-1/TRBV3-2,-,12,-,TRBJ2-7,TGTGCCAGCAGCCAGACTGACTACGAGCAGTACTTC,CASSQTDYEQYF
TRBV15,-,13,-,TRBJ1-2,TGTGCCACCAGCAGAGGTGCAACATATGGCTACACCTTC,CATSRGATYGYTF
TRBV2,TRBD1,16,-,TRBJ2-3,TGTGCCAGCAGAACCGGACAGGGCGGGGCCACAGATACGCAGTATTTT,CASRTGQGGATDTQYF
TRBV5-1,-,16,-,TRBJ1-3,TGCGCCAGCAGCTTGGAAGCGGGACACTCTGGAAACACCATATATTTT,CASSLEAGHSGNTIYF
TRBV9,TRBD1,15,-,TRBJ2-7,TGTGCCAGCAGCGTACAGACAGGGGGCGTCTACGAGCAGTACTTC,CASSVQTGGVYEQYF
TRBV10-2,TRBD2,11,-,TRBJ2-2,TGCGCCACCAGGGACTACGGGGAGCTGTTTTTT,CATRDYGELFF
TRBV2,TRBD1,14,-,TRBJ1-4,TGTGCCAGTAACCGACAGGGCAGGAATGAAAAACTGTTTTTT,CASNRQGRNEKLFF
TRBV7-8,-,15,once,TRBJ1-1,TGTGCCAGCAGCTTCCGCAGGGTAGTTGGGGATGAAGCTTTCTTT,CASSFRRVVGDEAFF
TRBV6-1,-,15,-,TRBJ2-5,TGTGCCAGCAGTGAATCGACGGGGTACCAAGAGACCCAGTACTTC,CASSESTGYQETQYF
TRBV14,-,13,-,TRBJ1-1,TGTGCCAGCAGCGTTGGGCACTACACTGAAGCTTTCTTT,CASSVGHYTEAFF
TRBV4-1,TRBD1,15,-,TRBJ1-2,TGCGCCAGCAGCCAAGAGGACAGGGGGCGCTATGGCTACACCTTC,CASSQEDRGRYGYTF
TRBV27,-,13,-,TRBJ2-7,TGTGCCACCCCGGAACCTGACTCAATCGAGCAGTACTTC,CATPEPDSIEQYF
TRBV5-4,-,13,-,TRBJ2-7,TGTGCCAGCAGTTATGGACAGACCTACGAGCAGTACTTC,CASSYGQTYEQYF
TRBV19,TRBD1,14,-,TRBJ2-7,TGTGCCAGTAGTGACAGGGAAGAAGGTTACGAGCAGTACTTC,CASSDREEGYEQYF
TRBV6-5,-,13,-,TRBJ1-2,TGTGCCAGCAGTACCGGGACTTCCCGGGGCTACACCTTC,CASSTGTSRGYTF
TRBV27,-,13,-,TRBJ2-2,TGTGCCAGCAGTTTATTAGTCACCGGGGAGCTGTTTTTT,CASSLLVTGELFF
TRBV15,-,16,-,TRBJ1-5,TGTGCCACCAGCAGTCCCCGGGTTGTCAGAGATCAGCCCCAGCATTTT,CATSSPRVVRDQPQHF
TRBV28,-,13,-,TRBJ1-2,TGTGCCAGCAGACCCGGGGGGCGCATTGGCTACACCTTC,CASRPGGRIGYTF
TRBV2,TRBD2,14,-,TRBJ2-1,TGTGCCAGCCAAATCTTAGCGGGGGTGAATGAGCAGTTCTTC,CASQILAGVNEQFF
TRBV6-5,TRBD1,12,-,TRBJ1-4,TGTGCCAGCGAGACCCACCGGGACAGGCTGTTTTTT,CASETHRDRLFF
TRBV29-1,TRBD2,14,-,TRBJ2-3,TGCAGCGGGGGGGTAGCGGGCGGCACAGATACGCAGTATTTT,CSGGVAGGTDTQYF
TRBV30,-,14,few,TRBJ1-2,TGTGCCGGAGATGGGGGCAGGACGATCTATGGCTACACCTTC,CAGDGGRTIYGYTF
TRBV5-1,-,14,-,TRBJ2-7,TGCGCCAGCAGACTCCTACCTAGCTCCTACGAGCAGTACTTC,CASRLLPSSYEQYF
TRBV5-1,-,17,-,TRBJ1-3,TGCGCCAGCAGCTTGGATGCGCCCTCAGGGGCTGGAAACACCATGTATTTT,CASSLDAPSGAGNTMYF
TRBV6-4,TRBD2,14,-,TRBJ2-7,TGTGCCAGCAGTGACGGCGGGGGGGCCCACGAGCAGTACTTC,CASSDGGGAHEQYF
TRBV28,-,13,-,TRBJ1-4,TGTGCCAGCAGGACTCAGGGTGGGGAAAAACTGTTTTTT,CASRTQGGEKLFF
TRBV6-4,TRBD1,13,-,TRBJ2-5,TGTGCCAGCAGTGACTCAGACAGGGGGACCCAGTACTTC,CASSDSDRGTQYF
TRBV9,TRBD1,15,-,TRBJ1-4,TGTGCCAGCAGCTGGCGGGGACAGGGAGGAGAAAAACTGTTTTTT,CASSWRGQGGEKLFF
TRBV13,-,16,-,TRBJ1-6,TGTGCCAGCAGCGTGCGAGGGAAAGGTGCTTATTCACCCCTCCACTTT,CASSVRGKGAYSPLHF
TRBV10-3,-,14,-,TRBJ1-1,TGTGCCATCAGTGAGCCGGGAAGGAACACTGAAGCTTTCTTT,CAISEPGRNTEAFF
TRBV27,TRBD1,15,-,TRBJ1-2,TGTGCCAGCAGTTTATCAGGGGGCAAGGTAAATGGCTACACCTTC,CASSLSGGKVNGYTF
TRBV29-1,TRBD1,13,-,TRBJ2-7,TGCAGCGTCGGACAGGGGATCGCCTACGAGCAGTACTTC,CSVGQGIAYEQYF
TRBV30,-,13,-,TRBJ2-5,TGTGCCTGGAGCGCACTGGGGGCGGAGACCCAGTACTTC,CAWSALGAETQYF
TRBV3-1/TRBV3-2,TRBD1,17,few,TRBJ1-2,TGTGCCAGCAGCCAACTGGGACAGTTGGGAGCTAACTATGGCTACACCTTC,CASSQLGQLGANYGYTF
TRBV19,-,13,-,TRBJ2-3,TGTGCCAGTACTGGGCCTCACACAGATACGCAGTATTTT,CASTGPHTDTQYF
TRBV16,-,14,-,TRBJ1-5,TGTGCCAGCAGCCAATCGAGGAGCAATCAGCCCCAGCATTTT,CASSQSRSNQPQHF
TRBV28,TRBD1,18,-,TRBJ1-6,TGTGCCAGCAGTTTTACACAGGGGCCGAACTCCTATAATTCACCCCTCCACTTT,CASSFTQGPNSYNSPLHF
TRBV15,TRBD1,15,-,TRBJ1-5,TGTGCCACCAGCAGATACGGGACAGGGAATCAGCCCCAGCATTTT,CATSRYGTGNQPQHF
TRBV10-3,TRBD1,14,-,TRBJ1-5,TGTGCCATCAGGCCCGGGACAGATAATCAGCCCCAGCATTTT,CAIRPGTDNQPQHF
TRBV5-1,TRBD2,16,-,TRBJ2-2,TGCGCCAGCAGCCCCTCGGGACTAGAGGGCACCGGGGAGCTGTTTTTT,CASSPSGLEGTGELFF